The clone carrying this T cell receptor (beta chain) has only a few counts. The cohort comprised adults aged 18 to 89 years residing in 20 to 30 US areas. Symptom resolution, clearance, or two negative PCRs marked donors in Cohort 3 as recovered. Germline V gene sequence: CDR1 LGHNT, CDR2 FRNRAP. The CDR3 has 12 amino acids. V lost 6 bases and J 5 bases, leaving 10 bases between the germline ends. The record originates from a study of blood T cell repertoires in COVID-19. Study summary: Acute and convalescent COVID-19 specimens originated in the United States, Italy and Spain.

Original analysis: Amplification of reference gene primers was used by the study to estimate nucleated cell counts. Sequencing was performed with immunoSEQ multiplex PCR; in TCRdb, only in-frame clones are kept and a portion is missing. V, J and clone size derive from that table, while D and trimming were established from the DNA sequence. Of roughly 150,000 clones in the sample, around four fifths were seen once. The chain recombines TRBV12-5 with TRBJ1-2; D uncertain. The receptor was isolated from a woman aged 40 to 50 who had recovered from COVID-19. The sample comprised PBMCs or T cells enriched from blood (not recorded which). The CDR3 sequence is CASGPRGYGYTF. CDR3 nucleotides: TGTGCTAGTGGCCCACGGGGTTATGGCTACACCTTC.